In its sample, the clone carrying this T cell receptor (beta chain) was seen a few times. Its specificity is unknown. This entry belongs to a study of cytomegalovirus exposure and HLA in healthy donors. Findings and limits, study-wide: Across HLA loci, a later analysis found differing TCR association rates, with DRB1 most and HLA-C fewest.

Germline V gene sequence: CDR1 LNHNV, CDR2 YYDKDF (reference sequence). The CDR3 loop spans 13 amino acids. The V and J ends lost 4 bases and 7 bases, in that order; junction bases with no gene match: 5. The PCR ran on 60 Vbeta and 13 Jbeta primers. Sequencing used immunoSEQ multiplex PCR; TCRdb keeps in-frame clones, though not all of them. The profile shows around 94,000 clones, nearly 65% of them singletons. V usage is TRBV15 and J usage is TRBJ2-7; 9 bases line up with TRBD2. The clonotype was recovered from a human donor in good health. The sample comprised PBMCs. Here the CDR3 reads CATSIAGAWEQYF. CDR3 nucleotide sequence: TGTGCCACCAGCATAGCGGGAGCGTGGGAGCAGTACTTC.